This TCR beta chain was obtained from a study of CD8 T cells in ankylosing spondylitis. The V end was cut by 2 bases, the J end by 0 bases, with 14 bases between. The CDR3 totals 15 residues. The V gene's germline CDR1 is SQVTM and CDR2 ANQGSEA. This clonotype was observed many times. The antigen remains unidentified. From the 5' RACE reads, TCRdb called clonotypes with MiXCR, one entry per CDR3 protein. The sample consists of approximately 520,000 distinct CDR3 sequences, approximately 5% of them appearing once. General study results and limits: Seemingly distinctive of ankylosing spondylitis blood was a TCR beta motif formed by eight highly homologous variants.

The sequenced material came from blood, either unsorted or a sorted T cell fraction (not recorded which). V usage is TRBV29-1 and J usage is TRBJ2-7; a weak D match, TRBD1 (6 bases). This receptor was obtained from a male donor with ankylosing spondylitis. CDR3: CSVENTGTSSYEQYF. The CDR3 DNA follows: TGCAGCGTTGAAAATACAGGGACCTCCTCCTACGAGCAGTACTTC.